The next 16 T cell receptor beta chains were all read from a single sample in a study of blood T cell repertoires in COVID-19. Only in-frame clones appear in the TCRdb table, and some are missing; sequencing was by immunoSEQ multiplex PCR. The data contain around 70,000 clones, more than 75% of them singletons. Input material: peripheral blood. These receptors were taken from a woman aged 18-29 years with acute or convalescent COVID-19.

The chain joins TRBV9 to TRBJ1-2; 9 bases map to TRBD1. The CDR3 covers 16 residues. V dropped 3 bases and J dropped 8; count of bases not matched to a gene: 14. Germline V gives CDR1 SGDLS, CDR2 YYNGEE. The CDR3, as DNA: TGTGCCAGCAGCGCGAATTCGGGACAGGGCTTGGGCGGCTACACCTTC. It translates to CASSANSGQGLGGYTF.

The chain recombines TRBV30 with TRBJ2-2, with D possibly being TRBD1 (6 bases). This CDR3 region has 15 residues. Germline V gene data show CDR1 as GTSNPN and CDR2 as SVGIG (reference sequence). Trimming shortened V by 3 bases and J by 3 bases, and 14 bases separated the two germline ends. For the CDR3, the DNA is TGTGCCTGGAGGAAGGACAGTTCATACACCGGGGAGCTGTTTTTT. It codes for CAWRKDSSYTGELFF.

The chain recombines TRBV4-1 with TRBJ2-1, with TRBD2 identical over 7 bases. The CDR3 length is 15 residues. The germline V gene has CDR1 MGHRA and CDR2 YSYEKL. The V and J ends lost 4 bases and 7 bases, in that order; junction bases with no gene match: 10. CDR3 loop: CASSPVGRGGNEQFF. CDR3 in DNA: TGCGCCAGCAGCCCCGTGGGGCGGGGAGGGAATGAGCAGTTCTTC.

The CDR3 DNA is TGTGCCAGCAGCTTAGTCGCAGGGGGAGTTTCACCCCTCCACTTT. It codes for CASSLVAGGVSPLHF. The gene calls are TRBV7-2 and TRBJ1-6; TRBD1 aligns across 7 bases. The CDR3 sequence is 15 residues long. Trimming removed 1 base from V and 9 bases from J; junction bases left unmatched: 6. Per germline, CDR1 SGHTA and CDR2 FQGNSA.

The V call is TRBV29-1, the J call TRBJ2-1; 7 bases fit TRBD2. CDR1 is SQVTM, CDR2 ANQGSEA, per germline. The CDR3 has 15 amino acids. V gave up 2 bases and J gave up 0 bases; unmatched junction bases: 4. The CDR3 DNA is TGCAGCGTTGAACCGCGGGGGAGCTCCTACAATGAGCAGTTCTTC. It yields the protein CSVEPRGSSYNEQFF.

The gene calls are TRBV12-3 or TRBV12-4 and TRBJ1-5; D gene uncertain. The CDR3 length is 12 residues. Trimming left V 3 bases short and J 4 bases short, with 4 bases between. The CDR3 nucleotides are TGTGCCAGCAGTTTTGAGAATCAGCCCCAGCATTTT. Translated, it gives CASSFENQPQHF.

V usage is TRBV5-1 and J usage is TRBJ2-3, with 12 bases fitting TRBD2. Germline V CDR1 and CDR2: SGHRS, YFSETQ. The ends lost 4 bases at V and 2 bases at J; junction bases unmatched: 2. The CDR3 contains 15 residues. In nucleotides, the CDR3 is TGCGCCAGCAGCCTAGCGGGGGGGTACACAGATACGCAGTATTTT. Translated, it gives CASSLAGGYTDTQYF.

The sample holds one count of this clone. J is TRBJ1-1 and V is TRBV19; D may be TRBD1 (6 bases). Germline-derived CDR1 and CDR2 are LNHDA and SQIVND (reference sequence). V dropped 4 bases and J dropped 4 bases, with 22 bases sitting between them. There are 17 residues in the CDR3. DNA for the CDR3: TGTGCCAGTAGTACCCTTTTAACAGGGACGGGGACCACTGAAGCTTTCTTT. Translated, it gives CASSTLLTGTGTTEAFF.

The CDR3 DNA reads TGTGCCAGCAGCTTAGAGGGGGCCCCCACTGAAGCTTTCTTT. This sequence encodes CASSLEGAPTEAFF. This chain uses TRBV7-9 with TRBJ1-1; 7 bases align to TRBD1. The V gene end was trimmed by 1 base and the J gene end by 4 bases; junction bases not matched to a gene: 3. The CDR3 sequence is 14 residues long. The germline gives CDR1 SEHNR, CDR2 FQNEAQ (reference sequence).

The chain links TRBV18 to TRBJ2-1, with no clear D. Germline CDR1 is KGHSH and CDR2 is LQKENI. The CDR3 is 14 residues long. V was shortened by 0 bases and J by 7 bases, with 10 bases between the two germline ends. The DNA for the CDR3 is TGTGCCAGCTCACCACCGGCATCCAATAATGAGCAGTTCTTC. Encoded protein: CASSPPASNNEQFF. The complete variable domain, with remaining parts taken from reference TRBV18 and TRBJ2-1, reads NAGVMQNPRHLVRRRGQEARLRCSPMKGHSHVYWYRQLPEEGLKFMVYLQKENIIDESGMPKERFSAEFPKEGPSILRIQQVVRGDSAAYFCASSPPASNNEQFFGPGTRLTVL.

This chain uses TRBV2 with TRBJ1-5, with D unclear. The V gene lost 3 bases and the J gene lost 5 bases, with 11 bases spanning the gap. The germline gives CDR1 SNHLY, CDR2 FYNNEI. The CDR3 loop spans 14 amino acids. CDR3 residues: CASSERVGDQPQHF. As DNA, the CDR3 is TGTGCCAGCAGTGAGAGGGTTGGCGATCAGCCCCAGCATTTT.

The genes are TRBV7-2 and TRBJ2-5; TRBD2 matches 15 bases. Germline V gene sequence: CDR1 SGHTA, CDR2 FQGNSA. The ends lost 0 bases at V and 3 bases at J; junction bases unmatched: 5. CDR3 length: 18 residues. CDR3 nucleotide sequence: TGTGCCAGCAGCTTAGCCGGGACTAGCGGGGGGAGGAAAGAGACCCAGTACTTC. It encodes CASSLAGTSGGRKETQYF. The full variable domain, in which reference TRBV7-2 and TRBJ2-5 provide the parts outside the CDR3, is GAGVSQSPSNKVTEKGKDVELRCDPISGHTALYWYRQSLGQGLEFLIYFQGNSAPDKSGLPSDRFSAERTGGSVSTLTIQRTQQEDSAVYLCASSLAGTSGGRKETQYFGPGTRLLVL.

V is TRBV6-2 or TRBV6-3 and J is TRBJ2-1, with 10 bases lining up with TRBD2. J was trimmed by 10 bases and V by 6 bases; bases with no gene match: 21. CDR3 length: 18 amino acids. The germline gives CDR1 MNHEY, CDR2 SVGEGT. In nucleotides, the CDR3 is TGTGCCAGCAGCCTTACCGGGACTAGCGCCCTTCAGGGTGCGGAGCAGTTCTTC. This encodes CASSLTGTSALQGAEQFF.

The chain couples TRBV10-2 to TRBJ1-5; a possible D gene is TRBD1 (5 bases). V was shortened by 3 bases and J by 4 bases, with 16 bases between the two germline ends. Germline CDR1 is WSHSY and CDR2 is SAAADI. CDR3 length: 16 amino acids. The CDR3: CASSDTGNWGNQPQHF. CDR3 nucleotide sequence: TGCGCCAGCAGTGATACAGGAAACTGGGGAAATCAGCCCCAGCATTTT.

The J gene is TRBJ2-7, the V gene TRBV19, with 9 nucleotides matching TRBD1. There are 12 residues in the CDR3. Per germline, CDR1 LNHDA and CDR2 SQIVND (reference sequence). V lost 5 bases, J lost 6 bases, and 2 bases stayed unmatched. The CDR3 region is CASSDRGSEQYF. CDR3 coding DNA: TGTGCCAGTAGTGACAGGGGGTCCGAGCAGTACTTC.

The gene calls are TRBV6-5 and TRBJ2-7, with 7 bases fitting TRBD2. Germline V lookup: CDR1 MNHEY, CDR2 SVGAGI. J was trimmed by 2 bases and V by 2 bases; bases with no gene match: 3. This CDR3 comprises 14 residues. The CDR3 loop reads CASSYARGAYEQYF. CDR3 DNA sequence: TGTGCCAGCAGTTACGCCCGGGGGGCCTACGAGCAGTACTTC.